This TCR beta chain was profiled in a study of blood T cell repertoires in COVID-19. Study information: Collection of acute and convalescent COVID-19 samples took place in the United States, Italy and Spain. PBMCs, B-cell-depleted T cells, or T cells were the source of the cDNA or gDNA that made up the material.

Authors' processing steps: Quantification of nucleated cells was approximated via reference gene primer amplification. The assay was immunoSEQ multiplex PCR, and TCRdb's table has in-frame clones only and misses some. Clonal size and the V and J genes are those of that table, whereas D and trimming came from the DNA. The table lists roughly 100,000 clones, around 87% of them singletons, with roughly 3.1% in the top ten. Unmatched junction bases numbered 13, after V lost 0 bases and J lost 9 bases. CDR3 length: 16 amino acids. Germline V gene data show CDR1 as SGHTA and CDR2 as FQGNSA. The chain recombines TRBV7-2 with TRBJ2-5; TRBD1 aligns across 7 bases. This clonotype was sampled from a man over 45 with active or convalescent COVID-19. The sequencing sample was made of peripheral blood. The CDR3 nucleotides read TGTGCCAGCAGCTTAGCGATAGGACAGGAGCTAGGGGCCCAGTACTTC. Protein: CASSLAIGQELGAQYF.